The rows below give T cell receptor beta chains drawn from one sample of a study of radiation and T cells in renal cell carcinoma. Assay: immunoSEQ multiplex PCR; the TCRdb copy retains only in-frame clones and omits some. In the table there are roughly 61,000 clones, 60% to 85% of which are singletons. The sample here was blood, taken from a patient whose treatment included radiotherapy and nephrectomy. Receptor source: a man aged 55 to 70 with renal cell carcinoma. CDR3s include the opening cysteine and the closing phenylalanine or tryptophan. The D gene is left open where the match is weak. A clone size is listed for some rows: how often the clone was seen (once, few, many), or a class if it is expanded.

J gene	V gene	clone size	D gene	CDR3 DNA	CDR3 protein
TRBJ2-5	TRBV11-2	once	.	TGTGCCAGCAGTTTATTAGGGCACGCGGAGGAGACCCAGTACTTC	CASSLLGHAEETQYF
TRBJ2-3	TRBV5-6	.	.	TGTGCCAGCAGCTTGGCCCTCTGGACTAGCACAGATACGCAGTATTTT	CASSLALWTSTDTQYF
TRBJ2-3	TRBV9	.	TRBD2	TGTGCCAGCAGCACGACTAGCGGGAGTCCGGATACGCAGTATTTT	CASSTTSGSPDTQYF
TRBJ2-5	TRBV30	.	TRBD1	TGTGCCACCCGGGACAGGGGGAGGGAGACCCAGTACTTC	CATRDRGRETQYF
TRBJ1-2	TRBV19	.	.	TGTGCCAGTAGTATTCAGGACGGCTCCCATGGCTACACCTTC	CASSIQDGSHGYTF
TRBJ2-3	TRBV29-1	.	.	TGCAGCGACTTCGACAGAAACACAGATACGCAGTATTTT	CSDFDRNTDTQYF
TRBJ1-3	TRBV25-1	once	TRBD1	TGTGCCAGCAGTGGAGACAGGGGGCTAGTTTCAACGAACACCATATATTTT	CASSGDRGLVSTNTIYF
TRBJ1-1	TRBV5-6	.	TRBD1	TGTGCCAGCAGCTCGGGACAGGGGCCGGTGAACACTGAAGCTTTCTTT	CASSSGQGPVNTEAFF
TRBJ2-7	TRBV13	.	TRBD1	TGTGCCAGCAGCCGGGGACAGGGATACGAGCAGTACTTC	CASSRGQGYEQYF
TRBJ2-5	TRBV19	once	.	TGTGCCAGTAGTATTAGGCCCGTAGGGGGAGCGGGGGAGACCCAGTACTTC	CASSIRPVGGAGETQYF
TRBJ1-2	TRBV19	.	.	TGTGCCAGTAGTCCCCCGGGGATCTATGGCTACACCTTC	CASSPPGIYGYTF
TRBJ2-7	TRBV7-2	.	.	TGTGCCAGCAGCTTTTCCGTCCCTGCAACCGGGACAACGAGCTTC	CASSFSVPATGTTSF
TRBJ2-5	TRBV28	.	TRBD1	TGTGCCAGCAGTTCCCAGGGGGTGGTGAGCCAGACCCAGTACTTC	CASSSQGVVSQTQYF
TRBJ1-5	TRBV19	.	.	TGTGCCAGTAGTATTCTTCAGGGACCTAATCAGCCCCAGCATTTT	CASSILQGPNQPQHF
TRBJ1-1	TRBV5-1	.	.	TGCGCCAGCAGCTTGGGAAGCGGTGGCCCGAACACTGAAGCTTTCTTT	CASSLGSGGPNTEAFF
TRBJ2-1	TRBV9	.	.	TGTGCCAGCAGCGCATACCCCTGGGGGGAAACCTACAATGAGCAGTTCTTC	CASSAYPWGETYNEQFF
TRBJ2-7	TRBV6-6	.	.	TGTGCCAGCAGTTTGGGACAAAGGAACTACGAGCAGTACTTC	CASSLGQRNYEQYF
TRBJ2-3	TRBV5-1	once	TRBD2	TGCGCCAGCAGCTGGGGCGGGGGCGGGGGGTCAGATACGCAGTATTTT	CASSWGGGGGSDTQYF
TRBJ1-1	TRBV30	few	.	TGTGCCTGGAGAAACAGGCACCTCACTGAAGCTTTCTTT	CAWRNRHLTEAFF
TRBJ1-1	TRBV7-2	.	.	TGTGCCAGCAGCTTCAATGAGGGAGCGAACACTGAAGCTTTCTTT	CASSFNEGANTEAFF
TRBJ1-5	TRBV19	few	TRBD1	TGTGCCAGTAGCTACGGGGTTGAGATGACAGGGAGCAATCAGCCCCAGCATTTT	CASSYGVEMTGSNQPQHF
TRBJ2-1	TRBV19	.	.	TGTGCCAGTAGACAGAATGTACAAAATGAGCAGTTCTTC	CASRQNVQNEQFF
TRBJ2-7	TRBV18	.	.	TGTGCCAGCTCACTCTCGGACGGCTACGAGCAGTACTTC	CASSLSDGYEQYF
TRBJ2-5	TRBV7-9	.	.	TGTGCCAGCAGCTTATCGGGCCCAAGCAGGGGAAAGACCCAGTACTTC	CASSLSGPSRGKTQYF
TRBJ2-3	TRBV2	.	TRBD2	TGTGCCAGCAGTGAAATCGGTCTAGCGGGTACAGATACGCAGTATTTT	CASSEIGLAGTDTQYF
TRBJ2-2	TRBV9	.	.	TGTGCCAGCAGCGTGTCACAGGGTGGGACCGGGGAGCTGTTTTTT	CASSVSQGGTGELFF
TRBJ2-7	TRBV10-2	once	.	TGCGCCAGCAGAGGGTCCGAGTACGAGCAGTACTTC	CASRGSEYEQYF
TRBJ2-1	TRBV5-1	.	.	TGCGCCAGCAGCGCTTACAATGAGCAGTTCTTC	CASSAYNEQFF
TRBJ2-5	TRBV5-4	.	.	TGTGCCAGCAGCTTCAGGCAAGAGACCCAGTACTTC	CASSFRQETQYF
TRBJ1-1	TRBV5-1	.	.	TGCGCCAGCAGGGTGGGGGGCGCGGACACTGAAGCTTTCTTT	CASRVGGADTEAFF
TRBJ1-2	TRBV5-4	.	TRBD1	TGTGCCAGCAGGGGTGACAGGGTAAATGGCTACACCTTC	CASRGDRVNGYTF
TRBJ2-1	TRBV18	.	TRBD1	TGTGCCAGCCAAAGCGTTCAGGGGGACAATGAGCAGTTCTTC	CASQSVQGDNEQFF
TRBJ1-4	TRBV18	.	TRBD1	TGTGCCAGCTCATCTGGAGGGGGCGAAAAACTGTTTTTT	CASSSGGGEKLFF
TRBJ1-2	TRBV30	.	.	TGTGCCTGGAAGTGGAGCGGGAACTATGGCTACACCTTC	CAWKWSGNYGYTF
TRBJ1-3	TRBV6-6	.	.	TGTGCCAGCATCCTGAAGAGCTCTGGAAACACCATATATTTT	CASILKSSGNTIYF
TRBJ1-5	TRBV6-1	.	.	TGTGCCAGCAGTGTACAGGGTCCCCAGCATTTT	CASSVQGPQHF
TRBJ2-2	TRBV4-1	.	TRBD2	TGCGCCAGCAGCCAAGACCCCAGACTAGCGGGAGACACCGGGGAGCTGTTTTTT	CASSQDPRLAGDTGELFF
TRBJ2-5	TRBV5-5	.	.	TGTGCCAGCAGGGGGGGCTTTCAAGAGACCCAGTACTTC	CASRGGFQETQYF
TRBJ1-5	TRBV6-5	.	TRBD1	TGTGCCAGCAGTTCAGCGGGACAGGGTATACAGCCCCAGCATTTT	CASSSAGQGIQPQHF
TRBJ2-3	TRBV7-2	.	.	TGTGCCAGCAGCTTCGGATTCAGACCGGATACGCAGTATTTT	CASSFGFRPDTQYF
TRBJ1-2	TRBV4-2	.	.	TGTGCCAGCAGCCAAGATATTCATGGCTACACCTTC	CASSQDIHGYTF
TRBJ1-5	TRBV10-3	once	.	TGTGCCATCAGTGAGTCAGTTGGGGGCAATCAGCCCCAGCATTTT	CAISESVGGNQPQHF
TRBJ1-1	TRBV6-6	few	.	TGTGCCAGCAGTTACGCCGACAGTACTGAAGCTTTCTTT	CASSYADSTEAFF
TRBJ1-2	TRBV7-9	.	.	TGTGCCAGCAGCTTAGTGGGGGGCCCTTATGGCTACACCTTC	CASSLVGGPYGYTF
TRBJ2-1	TRBV7-9	.	TRBD1	TGTGCCAGCAGCTTAGGGACAGGGGCCAACAATGAGCAGTTCTTC	CASSLGTGANNEQFF